These 21 T cell receptor beta chains originate from one sample sequenced in a study of PD-1 blockade in mismatch repair-deficient tumors. TCRdb's table, derived via immunoSEQ multiplex PCR, lists solely in-frame clones and lacks some. The top ten clones hold around 14% of a sample with 50,000 to 75,000 clones, around 88% of them seen once. The material was peripheral blood, obtained 52 weeks after starting pembrolizumab. The receptors shown here come from an adult with mismatch repair-deficient cancer.

This rearrangement joins TRBV14 to TRBJ1-1; TRBD1 aligns across 11 bases. V was clipped by 4 bases and J by 11 bases; unmatched bases: 6. Germline V CDR1 and CDR2: SGHDN, FVKESK. This CDR3 region has 13 residues. CDR3: CASSLGTGGMAFF. The CDR3 nucleotides are TGTGCCAGCAGCCTTGGGACAGGGGGGATGGCTTTCTTT.

V and J are TRBV30 and TRBJ1-1; D remains unclear. V was clipped by 2 bases and J by 5 bases, with 9 bases between them. The CDR3 is 12 residues long. Germline-derived CDR1 and CDR2 are GTSNPN and SVGIG (reference sequence). The CDR3 nucleotides read TGTGCCTGGAGTCGAAGCGCTACTGAAGCTTTCTTT. Residues: CAWSRSATEAFF.

The CDR3 bases are TGTGCCGTCCGGGACAGGGAGATTGAAAAACTGTTTTTT. Amino acids: CAVRDREIEKLFF. This chain joins TRBV10-3 and TRBJ1-4; 9 bases are a match to TRBD1. Trimming removed 11 bases from V and 7 bases from J; junction bases left unmatched: 8. The CDR3 sequence is 13 residues long. Germline V gene sequence: CDR1 ENHRY, CDR2 SYGVKD.

The V and J genes are TRBV5-1 and TRBJ2-5; D may be TRBD1 or TRBD2 (5 bases each). Trimming stripped 2 bases from V and 4 bases from J, with 15 bases between. This CDR3 is built from 15 residues. Per the germline V gene, CDR1 is SGHRS and CDR2 is YFSETQ. The CDR3 DNA is TGCGCCAGCAGCTTCCGACAGCGTGAGGGAGAGACCCAGTACTTC. Translated: CASSFRQREGETQYF.

The V gene is TRBV2, the J gene TRBJ1-4; D is unresolved. The CDR3 runs to 15 residues. Trimming removed 8 bases from V and 8 bases from J, with 21 bases in between. Germline V gene lookup returns CDR1 SNHLY and CDR2 FYNNEI. The CDR3, as DNA: TGTGCCAGCCGAACCCGACCGGGAGGGAACGAAAAACTGTTTTTT. It translates to CASRTRPGGNEKLFF.

Here the CDR3 DNA reads TGTGCCAGCAGTTACCCCCAGGCAAGGACAGATACGCAGTATTTT. Its protein product is CASSYPQARTDTQYF. The chain recombines TRBV6-6 with TRBJ2-3; D gene uncertain. The CDR3 contains 15 residues. Germline V gene lookup returns CDR1 MNHNY and CDR2 SVGAGI (reference sequence). V dropped 2 bases and J dropped 3 bases, with 12 bases sitting between them.

The chain combines TRBV7-3 with TRBJ2-7; 9 bases fit TRBD1. Germline-derived CDR1 and CDR2 are SGHTA and FQGTGA. The J segment lost 4 bases and the V segment lost 4 bases, leaving 2 bases of the junction unmatched. The CDR3 has 13 residues. CDR3 residues: CASSSDRGYEQYF. In DNA, the CDR3 is TGTGCCAGCAGCTCCGACAGGGGGTACGAGCAGTACTTC.

The chain combines TRBV13 with TRBJ1-1; D is undetermined. This CDR3 region has 16 residues. V was pared by 3 bases and J by 1 base, with 15 bases between. Germline loops: CDR1 PRHDT, CDR2 FYEKMQ (reference sequence). In DNA form, the CDR3 reads TGTGCCAGCAGCTTTAGTGGGCCGCATTCGAACACTGAAGCTTTCTTT. It specifies CASSFSGPHSNTEAFF.

The chain couples TRBV6-6 to TRBJ1-5; D unresolved. Germline CDR1 is MNHNY and CDR2 is SVGAGI (reference sequence). The V end lost 5 bases, the J end lost 1 base, and 15 bases lay between the germline ends. This CDR3 has 16 residues. The CDR3 nucleotides read TGTGCCAGCAGTGCGACTTTGGCGGTGAGCAATCAGCCCCAGCATTTT. Its protein is CASSATLAVSNQPQHF.

The rearrangement uses TRBV7-9 and TRBJ1-1; D is ambiguous. Trimming shortened V by 4 bases and J by 6 bases, and 15 bases separated the two germline ends. The CDR3 covers 14 residues. The germline V gene has CDR1 SEHNR and CDR2 FQNEAQ (reference sequence). CDR3 coding DNA: TGTGCCAGCAGCTCCCCACGCGGGGAGGCTGAAGCTTTCTTT. Translation: CASSSPRGEAEAFF.

The rearrangement uses TRBV19 and TRBJ1-2; D perhaps matches TRBD1 (6 bases). The CDR3 contains 15 residues. Germline V CDR1 and CDR2: LNHDA, SQIVND (reference sequence). With 3 bases removed from V and 0 bases from J, the gap between germline ends came to 11 bases. For the CDR3, the DNA is TGTGCCAGTAGTATCATTCCAGGGGCTAACTATGGCTACACCTTC. Translating it yields CASSIIPGANYGYTF.

The J gene is TRBJ2-7, the V gene TRBV19; possibly TRBD1 for D (6 bases). Germline V gene sequence: CDR1 LNHDA, CDR2 SQIVND (reference sequence). The CDR3 has 15 residues. Trimming left V 0 bases short and J 3 bases short, with 12 bases between. CDR3 protein: CASSIDRDNYYEQYF. CDR3 bases: TGTGCCAGTAGTATAGACCGGGACAATTACTACGAGCAGTACTTC.

The chain carries TRBV11-3 and TRBJ2-3, with D unresolved. The germline gives CDR1 SGHNT, CDR2 YENEEA. The CDR3 spans 13 residues. V shed 3 bases and J shed 1 base, with 5 bases lying between them. CDR3 in amino acids: CASSFACTDTQYF. CDR3 bases: TGTGCCAGCAGCTTCGCCTGCACAGATACGCAGTATTTT.

This chain uses TRBV6-6 with TRBJ2-1; D may be TRBD1 or TRBD2 (5 bases each). V lost 6 bases to trimming and J lost 8 bases, with 14 bases between them. CDR3 size: 13 residues. Per the germline V gene, CDR1 is MNHNY and CDR2 is SVGAGI (reference sequence). Here the CDR3 DNA reads TGTGCCAGCAGCCCCCATGGGGACGATGAGCAGTTCTTC. It codes for CASSPHGDDEQFF.

V gene TRBV10-3 combines with J gene TRBJ1-1; D may be TRBD1 (5 bases). CDR1 and CDR2 from the germline V gene are ENHRY and SYGVKD. V lost 7 bases to trimming and J lost 0 bases, with 15 bases between them. The CDR3 spans 15 residues. The CDR3 here is CAITPTVEMNTEAFF. Here the CDR3 DNA reads TGTGCCATCACCCCGACAGTGGAGATGAACACTGAAGCTTTCTTT.

The V call is TRBV7-9, the J call TRBJ2-7, with D possibly TRBD2 on 6 matching bases. The CDR3 spans 17 residues. The V and J ends lost 4 bases and 2 bases respectively, with 21 bases between them. Germline V gene sequence: CDR1 SEHNR, CDR2 FQNEAQ (reference sequence). The DNA of the CDR3 is TGTGCCAGCAGCTCGACACGGCGACTAGTTAAAACCTACGAGCAGTACTTC. As protein: CASSSTRRLVKTYEQYF.

The rearrangement uses TRBV11-2 and TRBJ2-5, with 14 nucleotides matching TRBD2. Per germline, CDR1 SGHAT and CDR2 FQNNGV. Unmatched junction bases numbered 6, after V lost 0 bases and J lost 6 bases. The CDR3 is made up of 17 amino acids. The CDR3 here is CASSLDLTSGRAKTQYF. The CDR3 region has the DNA TGTGCCAGCAGCTTAGACCTGACTAGCGGGAGGGCAAAGACCCAGTACTTC. The variable domain in full, with the rest retrieved from reference TRBV11-2 and TRBJ2-5, is EAGVAQSPRYKIIEKRQSVAFWCNPISGHATLYWYQQILGQGPKLLIQFQNNGVVDDSQLPKDRFSAERLKGVDSTLKIQPAKLEDSAVYLCASSLDLTSGRAKTQYFGPGTRLLVL.

This chain links TRBV5-6 with TRBJ2-2, with 8 bases aligning to TRBD2. Germline-derived CDR1 and CDR2 are SGHDT and YYEEEE. The CDR3 is 16 amino acids. The V gene end was trimmed by 4 bases and the J gene end by 5 bases; junction bases not matched to a gene: 10. This chain's CDR3 is CASSPRAGVGTGELFF. In nucleotides, the CDR3 is TGTGCCAGCAGCCCTCGAGCGGGAGTTGGGACCGGGGAGCTGTTTTTT.

The chain links TRBV4-1 to TRBJ2-7, with D perhaps matching TRBD2 (5 bases). The V and J ends lost 0 bases and 3 bases respectively, with 12 bases between them. This CDR3 spans 15 amino acids. Looked up from germline, CDR1 is MGHRA and CDR2 is YSYEKL. The CDR3 bases are TGCGCCAGCAGCCAAGATATCACCGGGAACTACGAGCAGTACTTC. Its protein product is CASSQDITGNYEQYF.

This clone was seen only once. The CDR3 sequence is CASSSIRHGYEQYF. The CDR3 region has the DNA TGTGCCAGCAGTTCCATCCGACACGGCTACGAGCAGTACTTC. V usage is TRBV27 and J usage is TRBJ2-7, with D unresolved. Trimming pared 4 bases from V and 3 bases from J, leaving 13 bases between. CDR3 length: 14 residues. Germline V gene sequence: CDR1 MNHEY, CDR2 SMNVEV (reference sequence).

By share of the sample, this clone is medium-sized. J is TRBJ1-2 and V is TRBV6-1; D uncertain. The CDR3 sequence is 13 residues long. The V gene's germline CDR1 is MNHNS and CDR2 SASEGT. V shed 3 bases and J shed 8 bases, with 13 bases lying between them. The CDR3: CASSDPLNGGYTF. DNA of the CDR3: TGTGCCAGCAGTGACCCACTAAACGGGGGCTACACCTTC.